These T cell receptor beta chains were read from a single sample in a study of pediatric ulcerative colitis. Measured with immunoSEQ multiplex PCR; TCRdb has only the in-frame clones, and not every one. The table includes approximately 13,000 clones, 70% to 80% detected once. Material: gut tissue. Every receptor here comes from a boy aged 5-17 years who was a control in a study of pediatric ulcerative colitis. The CDR3 runs from the conserved cysteine through the conserved F or W. D genes are given only for firm matches. Part of the rows lack a size; the others show once, few, many or a class for expanded clones.

CDR3	DNA	D	J	V	size
CASSLERGGLAGRLF	TGTGCCAGCAGCTTGGAAAGAGGGGGACTAGCGGGAAGGCTCTTC	TRBD2	TRBJ2-1	TRBV11-2	-
CASSLGRSRAQYF	TGTGCCAGCAGCTTAGGCCGTTCGCGGGCCCAGTACTTC	-	TRBJ2-5	TRBV7-2	-
CASSPTRMNTEAFF	TGTGCCAGCTCACCTACCAGGATGAACACTGAAGCTTTCTTT	-	TRBJ1-1	TRBV18	few
CASGFFGLSGNTIYF	TGTGCTAGTGGTTTTTTTGGCCTCTCTGGAAACACCATATATTTT	-	TRBJ1-3	TRBV12-5	-
CAWSVHPNQPQHF	TGTGCCTGGAGTGTACATCCAAATCAGCCCCAGCATTTT	-	TRBJ1-5	TRBV30	-
CASSALSSGEQFF	TGTGCCAGCAGCGCCCTAAGTTCGGGGGAGCAGTTCTTC	-	TRBJ2-1	TRBV6-1	-
CASSLETGTVNNEQFF	TGTGCCAGCAGCTTAGAAACTGGGACAGTTAACAATGAGCAGTTCTTC	TRBD1	TRBJ2-1	TRBV11-2	-
CASSLVFGENTEAFF	TGTGCCAGCAGCTTAGTCTTCGGGGAGAACACTGAAGCTTTCTTT	-	TRBJ1-1	TRBV7-9	-
CASSEGRWGTDTQYF	TGTGCCAGCAGTGAAGGACGGTGGGGCACAGATACGCAGTATTTT	-	TRBJ2-3	TRBV6-1	once
CASSQDRGEGGYTF	TGTGCCAGCAGCCAGGACAGGGGGGAGGGTGGCTACACCTTC	TRBD1	TRBJ1-2	TRBV7-9	few
CASSPMRSTNEKLFF	TGTGCCAGCAGCCCTATGAGGTCAACTAATGAAAAACTGTTTTTT	-	TRBJ1-4	TRBV7-8	-
CASSSFPTF	TGTGCCAGCAGTAGCTTTCCCACCTTC	-	TRBJ1-2	TRBV6-6	-
CASSLTGTTYNEQFF	TGTGCCAGCAGCTTAACGGGAACTACCTACAATGAGCAGTTCTTC	-	TRBJ2-1	TRBV11-1	medium-sized
CASSYSGDYGGYTF	TGTGCCAGCAGTTACTCCGGGGATTATGGTGGCTACACCTTC	-	TRBJ1-2	TRBV6-6	few
CASSTDRDRWETQYF	TGCGCCAGCAGCACCGACCGGGACCGGTGGGAGACCCAGTACTTC	-	TRBJ2-5	TRBV5-1	-
CASNLGATVEETQYF	TGCGCCAGCAACCTAGGGGCGACGGTGGAAGAGACCCAGTACTTC	-	TRBJ2-5	TRBV5-1	-
CASTWTSGTIF	TGTGCCAGCACCTGGACTAGCGGGACAATTTTT	TRBD2	TRBJ2-3	TRBV6-1	-
CASSQGDPAGALGYTF	TGTGCCAGCAGCCAAGGGGACCCAGCGGGGGCGCTTGGCTACACCTTC	-	TRBJ1-2	TRBV14	few
CASSLEAGGEKLFF	TGTGCCAGCAGCTTGGAGGCGGGAGGAGAAAAACTGTTTTTT	-	TRBJ1-4	TRBV5-8	once
CASSLAPPGTSVIHEQYF	TGTGCCAGCAGCTTAGCGCCGCCGGGGACTAGCGTTATTCACGAGCAGTACTTC	TRBD2	TRBJ2-7	TRBV7-2	-
CASSYRSVQYF	TGTGCCAGCAGTTACCGCTCCGTGCAGTACTTC	-	TRBJ2-7	TRBV6-5	few
CASSPTGGQGDGYTF	TGTGCCAGCAGCCCTACGGGGGGACAGGGAGATGGCTACACCTTC	TRBD1	TRBJ1-2	TRBV2	-
CASSQGRQGGAGELFF	TGCGCCAGCAGCCAAGGCCGACAGGGGGGGGCCGGGGAGCTGTTTTTT	TRBD1	TRBJ2-2	TRBV4-1	-
CASSLGDLGLAEETQYF	TGTGCCAGCAGCTTAGGGGACCTCGGACTAGCGGAAGAGACCCAGTACTTC	TRBD2	TRBJ2-5	TRBV7-6	-
CASSGGQGVAVTQYF	TGTGCCAGCAGTGGCGGACAGGGGGTGGCGGTTACGCAGTATTTT	TRBD1	TRBJ2-3	TRBV6-1	-
CAWTRDSYNEQFF	TGTGCCTGGACCCGGGACAGCTACAATGAGCAGTTCTTC	TRBD1	TRBJ2-1	TRBV30	-
CASSQEETGTGGGYTF	TGTGCCAGCAGCCAAGAGGAGACCGGGACAGGGGGTGGCTACACCTTC	TRBD1	TRBJ1-2	TRBV14	-
CASSQPRDLTYSNQPQHF	TGTGCCAGCAGCCAACCCCGGGATTTGACTTATAGCAATCAGCCCCAGCATTTT	-	TRBJ1-5	TRBV14	-